Listed here are 10 T cell receptor beta chains from one sample, sequenced in a study of blood T cells in healthy people across ages. A second about 7 to 12 cycle PCR used barcoded and J-beta primers. TCRdb reprocessed the 5' RACE reads with MiXCR, giving one entry per CDR3 protein. The sample carries some 370,000 distinct CDR3 sequences, roughly half recorded once. Material for sequencing was blood. These receptors all stem from a man in his fifties or sixties in good health.

V gene TRBV28 combines with J gene TRBJ2-5, with D possibly being TRBD2 (5 bases). CDR3 length equals 12 residues. The germline V gene encodes CDR1 MDHEN and CDR2 SYDVKM. The V gene lost 6 bases and the J gene lost 7 bases, with 12 bases spanning the gap. The CDR3 sequence: CASRLPEGTQYF. The CDR3 coding sequence is TGTGCCAGCAGACTTCCCGAGGGGACCCAGTACTTC.

This clonotype has more than one count but fewer than ten. The rearrangement uses TRBV5-6 and TRBJ2-3, with D possibly being TRBD1 (6 bases). The length of the CDR3 is 16 residues. The germline V gene encodes CDR1 SGHDT and CDR2 YYEEEE. The V end was cut by 4 bases, the J end by 3 bases, with 18 bases between. CDR3 amino acids: CASSALGTFGTDTQYF. In DNA form, the CDR3 reads TGTGCCAGCAGCGCCCTAGGGACATTTGGAACAGATACGCAGTATTTT.

The chain links TRBV5-1 to TRBJ2-1; 13 bases line up with TRBD2. Germline lookup yields CDR1 SGHRS and CDR2 YFSETQ. V lost 3 bases, J lost 9 bases, and 9 bases stayed unmatched. The CDR3 spans 16 residues. CDR3 DNA: TGCGCCAGCAGCTCGAGACTAGCGGGAGGTCGGGGTGAGCAGTTCTTC. Translated, it gives CASSSRLAGGRGEQFF.

This clonotype was detected a few times. J is TRBJ2-7 and V is TRBV4-1, with D possibly TRBD2 on 7 matching bases. Germline CDR1 MGHRA, CDR2 YSYEKL. The CDR3 is made up of 16 amino acids. V lost 2 bases to trimming and J lost 0 bases, with 14 bases between them. This CDR3 is CASSQPGGRSSYEQYF. The CDR3 DNA follows: TGCGCCAGCAGCCAACCGGGGGGCAGGAGCTCCTACGAGCAGTACTTC.

This chain joins TRBV29-1 and TRBJ2-1, with 12 bases identical to TRBD2. This CDR3 is 14 amino acids long. Looked up from germline, CDR1 is SQVTM and CDR2 is ANQGSEA. The V gene end was trimmed by 3 bases and the J gene end by 6 bases; junction bases not matched to a gene: 3. CDR3 coding DNA: TGCAGCGTTGATATGGGACTAGCGGGCAATGAGCAGTTCTTC. Amino acid sequence: CSVDMGLAGNEQFF.

This chain connects TRBV6-2 or TRBV6-3 to TRBJ2-1; tentatively, D is TRBD1 or TRBD2 (6 bases each). This CDR3 spans 14 amino acids. Germline V gene sequence: CDR1 MNHEY, CDR2 SVGEGT. Trimming removed 2 bases from V and 15 bases from J, with 20 bases in between. In DNA, the CDR3 is TGTGCCAGCAGTTACCAACCTAGACAGGAGGGTGCGTTCTTC. Encoded protein: CASSYQPRQEGAFF.

The V and J genes are TRBV30 and TRBJ2-5, with 7 bases that match TRBD1. The closer fit of TRBJ2-7 to the DNA end suggests the J call may be wrong. CDR1 and CDR2 (germline): GTSNPN, SVGIG (reference sequence). This CDR3 is built from 14 residues. The CDR3 reads CAWGHDRVLHEQYF. The CDR3 DNA sequence: TGTGCCTGGGGCCACGACAGGGTTCTCCACGAGCAGTACTTC.

A few counts support this clonotype. The chain employs TRBV20-1 and TRBJ1-2; no reliable D call. Germline CDR1 and CDR2: DFQATT and SNEGSKA (reference sequence). The CDR3 consists of 12 residues. V lost 0 bases and J 4 bases, leaving 6 bases between the germline ends. This CDR3 is CSARDPGYGYTF. For the CDR3, the DNA is TGCAGTGCTAGAGATCCGGGCTATGGCTACACCTTC.

The V gene is TRBV5-1, the J gene TRBJ2-5; D is perhaps TRBD2 (6 bases). The length of the CDR3 is 14 residues. CDR1 is SGHRS and CDR2 is YFSETQ in the germline V gene. With 1 base removed from V and 1 base from J, the gap between germline ends came to 8 bases. CDR3 coding DNA: TGCGCCAGCAGCTTGTTCGGGAGCCAAGAGACCCAGTACTTC. Its protein is CASSLFGSQETQYF.

In this sample, this clonotype turned up a few times. This chain links TRBV25-1 with TRBJ2-5; 9 nucleotides align to TRBD1. The CDR3 is made up of 15 amino acids. Trimming cost V 8 bases and J 5 bases; bases outside gene matches: 12. Germline CDR1 and CDR2: MGHDK and SYGVNS. The CDR3 DNA is TGTGCCAGCGTCGGACAGGGGATCACTGGGGAGACCCAGTACTTC. Its protein product is CASVGQGITGETQYF.